The 19 T cell receptor beta chains presented below share a single source sample, sequenced in a study of T cells in women clearing cervical HPV infection (dated by TCRdb to the late 2010s). The library was made by the immunoSEQ multiplex PCR assay. This immuneACCESS table, as held by TCRdb, lists in-frame sequences with V and J called but not all clones. Of the missing ones, under half trace to an unresolved V gene in checked studies; the others have no known cause. This sample's table has entries for about 20,000 clones. The leading ten clones occupy approximately 3.5% of the sample. The specimen sequenced was blood buffy coat. The receptor set was obtained from a woman aged 18 to 75 with a cervical HPV16 infection that either progressed to CIN3+ or cleared (not recorded which).

Note on this clone: Coverage ceases 3 residues before the CDR3 finishes, and the germline J gene fills in the end. V gene TRBV30 combines with J gene TRBJ2-1, with D uncertain. CDR3 length equals 12 residues. CDR1 and CDR2 (germline): GTSNPN, SVGIG (reference sequence). V was trimmed by 2 bases and J by 1 base, leaving 3 bases between them. This chain's CDR3 is CAWSSSYNEQFF. The covered CDR3 bases are TGTGCCTGGAGTTCTTCCTACAATGAG.

As to this clone: The CDR3 is cut off 3 residues early in the read; its end comes from the germline J gene. V and J are TRBV2 and TRBJ2-7; TRBD1 matches at 9 bases. J was trimmed by 3 bases and V by 6 bases; bases with no gene match: 9. CDR3 length: 15 amino acids. CDR1 is SNHLY, CDR2 FYNNEI, per germline. The part of the CDR3 DNA that was read is TGTGCCAGCAGGTCCGGGACAGGGAGGAACTACGAG. It codes for CASRSGTGRNYE. The whole CDR3 protein is CASRSGTGRNYEQYF.

To note about this clone: The read gets to within 3 residues of the CDR3 end, and the germline J gene fills in the rest. This sequence joins TRBV13 and TRBJ1-1, with TRBD1 identical over 9 bases. The CDR3 loop spans 15 amino acids. Germline CDR1 and CDR2: PRHDT and FYEKMQ (reference sequence). V shed 3 bases and J 6 bases; nucleotides not matched to a gene: 8. The covered CDR3 bases are TGTGCCAGCAGCTTCGCAGGGACAGGGCGGGCTGAA. This gives the protein CASSFAGTGRAE. In full, the CDR3 reads CASSFAGTGRAEAFF. Complete variable domain (other parts from reference TRBV13 and TRBJ1-1): AAGVIQSPRHLIKEKRETATLKCYPIPRHDTVYWYQQGPGQDPQFLISFYEKMQSDKGSIPDRFSAQQFSDYHSELNMSSLELGDSALYFCASSFAGTGRAEAFFGQGTRLTVV.

In the case of this clone: The CDR3 extends 3 residues past the end of the read, so its final part is completed from the germline J gene. The V gene is TRBV5-4, the J gene TRBJ1-5; 9 bases agree with TRBD1. Losses at the gene ends were 4 bases for V and 4 bases for J; bases not matched to a gene: 6. CDR3 length: 15 residues. Germline V CDR1 and CDR2: SGHNT, YYREEE (reference sequence). Here the CDR3 reads CASSKQGTGNQPQHF. The CDR3 bases that were read are TGTGCCAGCAGCAAACAAGGGACAGGGAATCAGCCC.

Remarks on this clone: The read is 3 residues too short to cover the CDR3 end, so that end is filled in from the germline J gene. V gene TRBV18 combines with J gene TRBJ2-3, with TRBD1 matching 7 bases. The CDR3 is 16 residues long. Germline CDR1 and CDR2: KGHSH and LQKENI. Trimming took 8 bases from V and 0 from J; bases not matched to a gene: 11. The chain's CDR3 is CASIHRGASSTDTQYF. The sequenced CDR3 bases are TGTGCCAGCATTCACAGGGGTGCATCTAGCACAGATACG.

In regard to this clone: The CDR3 end lies 3 residues beyond the end of the read and is filled in from the germline J gene. The V gene is TRBV7-2, the J gene TRBJ2-7; 9 bases fit TRBD1. V shed 0 bases, J shed 5 bases, and the junction held 8 bases outside the gene matches. The germline V gene encodes CDR1 SGHTA and CDR2 FQGNSA. The CDR3 length is 16 residues. The sequenced part of the CDR3 DNA is TGTGCCAGCAGCTTAGCCCAAAGGGACAGGGACCACGAG. This sequence encodes CASSLAQRDRDHE. The CDR3 in its entirety is CASSLAQRDRDHEQYF. The variable domain in full, with the rest retrieved from reference TRBV7-2 and TRBJ2-7, is GAGVSQSPSNKVTEKGKDVELRCDPISGHTALYWYRQSLGQGLEFLIYFQGNSAPDKSGLPSDRFSAERTGGSVSTLTIQRTQQEDSAVYLCASSLAQRDRDHEQYFGPGTRLTVT.

Notes on this clone: The junction shows a germline mismatch at one end, possibly a read error. The read falls 3 residues short of the CDR3 end, and the missing part is taken from the germline J gene. The chain links TRBV19 to TRBJ1-3, with TRBD1 identical over 7 bases. Germline V CDR1 and CDR2: LNHDA, SQIVND (reference sequence). The CDR3 contains 15 residues. The chain's CDR3 is CASSGQEGSGNAIYF. The covered CDR3 bases are TGTGCCAGTAGTGGACAGGAAGGCTCTGGAAACGCC.

Note on this clone: The read stops 3 residues short of the end of the CDR3; the missing end is completed from the germline J gene. V is TRBV7-9 and J is TRBJ2-1, with a possible D match to TRBD2 (7 bases). There are 15 residues in the CDR3. The ends were cut back, 7 bases at V and 1 base at J, with 14 bases in the middle. Germline V CDR1 and CDR2: SEHNR, FQNEAQ (reference sequence). Incomplete CDR3 DNA: TGTGCCAGCACCCAAGCGGGGACATCCTACAATGAG. Protein product: CASTQAGTSYNE. The CDR3 reads in full as CASTQAGTSYNEQFF.

In regard to this clone: The read ends 3 residues early relative to the CDR3; the germline J gene fills the gap. The rearrangement joins TRBV29-1 to TRBJ2-1, with 10 bases that match TRBD2. The germline gives CDR1 SQVTM, CDR2 ANQGSEA. V shed 0 bases and J 0 bases; nucleotides not matched to a gene: 5. The CDR3 has 17 residues. CDR3 DNA (partial): TGCAGCGTTGAAGATATTTTAGCGGGGGGCTCCTACAATGAG. It codes for CSVEDILAGGSYNE. From start to end, the CDR3 is CSVEDILAGGSYNEQFF.

On this clone: Sequencing ends 3 residues short of the CDR3 end; the germline J gene provides the rest. This chain links TRBV29-1 with TRBJ1-2; 9 bases are shared with TRBD1. The V segment lost 5 bases and the J segment 7 bases; nucleotides outside the gene matches: 8. Germline V gene lookup returns CDR1 SQVTM and CDR2 ANQGSEA. The CDR3 totals 13 residues. Incomplete CDR3 DNA: TGCAGCGTTTCCGGACAGGGGTATGGTGGC. Translating it yields CSVSGQGYGG. Given in full, the CDR3 is CSVSGQGYGGYTF.

Points on this clone: The read terminates 3 residues ahead of where the CDR3 ends, so the germline J gene completes it. The chain uses TRBV7-3 and TRBJ1-1, with D possibly being TRBD1 (6 bases). The CDR3 length is 13 residues. The V gene's germline CDR1 is SGHTA and CDR2 FQGTGA. Trimming removed 6 bases from V and 1 base from J, with 9 bases in between. The covered CDR3 bases are TGTGCCAGCAGTCAGGACAGGAACACTGAA. Translated, it gives CASSQDRNTE. In full, the CDR3 is CASSQDRNTEAFF.

On this clone: The CDR3 end lies 3 residues beyond the end of the read and is filled in from the germline J gene. V usage is TRBV20-1 and J usage is TRBJ1-1; 8 nucleotides line up with TRBD1. V was pared by 5 bases and J by 7 bases, with 6 bases of the junction left unmatched. Germline CDR1 reads DFQATT; CDR2 reads SNEGSKA (reference sequence). The CDR3 totals 12 residues. Partial CDR3 DNA: TGCAGTGCTCCGACAGGGGTTGGTGAA. This translates into CSAPTGVGE. The full-length CDR3 reads as CSAPTGVGEAFF.

In the case of this clone: Read coverage stops 3 residues before the CDR3 terminus; the germline J gene supplies the remainder. The chain couples TRBV30 to TRBJ1-2; D is uncertain. The length of the CDR3 is 11 residues. Between the trimmed V and J ends, which lost 2 bases and 2 bases, there was a span of 3 bases. In germline, CDR1 is GTSNPN, CDR2 SVGIG (reference sequence). CDR3 in amino acids: CAWSPNYGYTF. The sequenced CDR3 bases are TGTGCCTGGAGTCCAAACTATGGC.

The DNA read from the CDR3 is TGTGCCAGCAGTGAAGGAAGACAGGGGAGCAATCAGCCC. Its protein product is CASSEGRQGSNQP. The full CDR3 reads CASSEGRQGSNQPQHF. The chain has TRBV6-1 and TRBJ1-5; the match to TRBD1 covers 8 bases. The read terminates 3 residues ahead of where the CDR3 ends, so the germline J gene completes it. CDR1 and CDR2 (germline): MNHNS, SASEGT. V shed 1 base, J shed 1 base, and the junction held 3 bases outside the gene matches. This CDR3 comprises 16 residues.

In the case of this clone: The missing CDR3 end, 3 residues past where the read stops, is filled in from the germline J gene. This chain joins TRBV2 and TRBJ2-2; 10 nucleotides match TRBD1. The junction had 1 base not matched to a gene; V was cut back by 6 bases and J by 0 bases. The germline gives CDR1 SNHLY, CDR2 FYNNEI. There are 15 residues in the CDR3. CDR3: CASRGTGANTGELFF. CDR3 DNA (partial): TGTGCCAGCAGGGGGACAGGGGCGAACACCGGGGAG.

A remark on this clone: The sequence runs out 3 residues before the end of the CDR3; the remainder is reconstructed from the germline J gene. This chain links TRBV5-1 with TRBJ2-6; TRBD1 matches at 9 bases. V shed 2 bases, J shed 0 bases, and the junction held 3 bases outside the gene matches. Per the germline V gene, CDR1 is SGHRS and CDR2 is YFSETQ. The CDR3 extends over 17 amino acids. CDR3 amino acids: CASSFGQGPSGANVLTF. The CDR3 DNA, read in part, is TGCGCCAGCAGCTTCGGACAGGGGCCCTCTGGGGCCAACGTC.

For this clone: From the germline J gene comes the end of the CDR3, since the read stops 3 residues before it. The V gene is TRBV2, the J gene TRBJ2-7; 7 bases are a match to TRBD1. The CDR3 runs 15 residues. Germline V gene lookup returns CDR1 SNHLY and CDR2 FYNNEI. V shed 6 bases and J 2 bases; nucleotides not matched to a gene: 10. CDR3 DNA (partial): TGTGCCAGCAGCAAGACGACAGGGAGTCCCTACGAG. Translating it yields CASSKTTGSPYE. The full CDR3 protein is CASSKTTGSPYEQYF.

As concerns this clone: The observed sequence ends 3 residues before the CDR3 terminus, with the missing tail filled in from the germline J gene. The J gene is TRBJ1-1, the V gene TRBV5-4; D remains ambiguous. Germline lookup yields CDR1 SGHNT and CDR2 YYREEE (reference sequence). The CDR3 extends over 14 amino acids. Trimming removed 4 bases from V and 0 bases from J, with 10 bases in between. CDR3 DNA (partial): TGTGCCAGCAGCACCGGACTAATGAACACTGAA. Translation gives CASSTGLMNTE. The entire CDR3 is CASSTGLMNTEAFF.

This CDR3 reads CASSQGSWGGELTETQYF. Incomplete CDR3 DNA: TGTGCCAGCAGCCAAGGGTCTTGGGGGGGGGAGTTAACGGAGACC. The chain has TRBV3-1 (or the pseudogene TRBV3-2) and TRBJ2-5, with 7 bases aligning to TRBD2. Read sequence stops 3 residues before the CDR3 end, and the germline J gene provides the missing end. Trimming removed 1 base from V and 5 bases from J; junction bases left unmatched: 16. The length of the CDR3 is 18 residues. Germline CDR1 is LGHDT and CDR2 is YNNKEL (reference sequence).